This is a list of T cell receptor beta chains from one sample in a study of blood T cell repertoires in COVID-19. Only in-frame clones appear in the TCRdb table, and some are missing; sequencing was by immunoSEQ multiplex PCR. The sample carries a few hundred thousand clones, just over 90% recorded once. The specimen was PBMCs or T cells enriched from blood (not recorded which). The receptors stem from a woman aged 40 to 49 who had been exposed to COVID-19. Both conserved end residues are part of each CDR3. Each record gives: V gene, D gene, J gene, CDR3 DNA, CDR3 protein. A D gene is named only where the DNA matches it firmly.

v_call: TRBV2
d_call: TRBD1
j_call: TRBJ2-2
cdr3_nt: TGTGCCAGCAGTGACCGGACAGGGAGGACCGGGGAGCTGTTTTTT
cdr3_aa: CASSDRTGRTGELFF

v_call: TRBV6-2/TRBV6-3
d_call: .
j_call: TRBJ1-2
cdr3_nt: TGTGCCAGCAGTTACGACCTCGTCGGGGGGGTTTATGGCTACACCTTC
cdr3_aa: CASSYDLVGGVYGYTF

v_call: TRBV30
d_call: TRBD1
j_call: TRBJ1-2
cdr3_nt: TGTGCCTGGAGTGTATTTGGTGGGGGGACAGGGAATGTTCCTAACTATGGCTACACCTTC
cdr3_aa: CAWSVFGGGTGNVPNYGYTF

v_call: TRBV12-3/TRBV12-4
d_call: TRBD2
j_call: TRBJ2-1
cdr3_nt: TGTGCCAGCACCGAGGGACTAGCGGGAGAGCAGTTCTTC
cdr3_aa: CASTEGLAGEQFF

v_call: TRBV5-6
d_call: TRBD2
j_call: TRBJ2-5
cdr3_nt: TGTGCCAGCAGCTTGGGTTCCGGACTAGCGGTACAAGAGACCCAGTACTTC
cdr3_aa: CASSLGSGLAVQETQYF

v_call: TRBV27
d_call: TRBD1
j_call: TRBJ1-1
cdr3_nt: TGTGCCAGCAGTTCGCCGGGACAGGGGAACACTGAAGCTTTCTTT
cdr3_aa: CASSSPGQGNTEAFF

v_call: TRBV29-1
d_call: TRBD1
j_call: TRBJ1-2
cdr3_nt: TGCAGCGTTGAACCGTCGGGACAGGGGTACTATGGCTACACCTTC
cdr3_aa: CSVEPSGQGYYGYTF

v_call: TRBV15
d_call: .
j_call: TRBJ2-1
cdr3_nt: TGTGCCACCAGCATTACAGTTTACAATGAGCAGTTCTTC
cdr3_aa: CATSITVYNEQFF

v_call: TRBV6-2/TRBV6-3
d_call: .
j_call: TRBJ2-3
cdr3_nt: TGTGCCAGCAGTTACCGCCCCGGACTCCAGTATTTT
cdr3_aa: CASSYRPGLQYF

v_call: TRBV10-2
d_call: .
j_call: TRBJ1-1
cdr3_nt: TGCGCCAGCAGTGAGACAGGGCACAAAACTGAAGCTTTCTTT
cdr3_aa: CASSETGHKTEAFF

v_call: TRBV7-3
d_call: .
j_call: TRBJ2-1
cdr3_nt: TGTGCCAGCAGCTTAAACACGGGGTACAATGAGCAGTTCTTC
cdr3_aa: CASSLNTGYNEQFF